The rows below give T cell receptor beta chains drawn from one sample of a study of T-cell memory formation after mild COVID-19. MiXCR, applied by TCRdb to the 5' RACE reads, yields one record per CDR3 protein. The sample has just over 400,000 distinct CDR3 sequences, about a quarter seen once; the top ten hold around 14%. Sequenced input: PBMCs or a T cell subset sorted from them (not recorded which). These TCRs come from an adult woman who had mild COVID-19 (a few samples of this study predate the infection). Cell type and time point are not known. CDR3s leave out the opening cysteine and the closing phenylalanine or tryptophan.

TRBV20-1	TRBJ1-2	SARDSGVGYT
TRBV6-2/TRBV6-3	TRBJ2-3	ASSYDRDSPGISTDTQY
TRBV25-1	TRBJ1-5	ASSGGNRNQPQH
TRBV6-5	TRBJ1-2	ASSGRPYGYT
TRBV5-1	TRBJ2-1	ASSLGAGGSYNEQF
TRBV10-3	TRBJ1-1	ATWTGGRTEAF
TRBV24-1	TRBJ1-2	ATSDYGQGYGYT
TRBV5-1	TRBJ2-5	ASSLTSGAKTQY
TRBV7-3	TRBJ2-7	ASSQSSGRVPYEQY
TRBV5-1	TRBJ2-2	ASSFGALMNTGELF
TRBV12-3/TRBV12-4	TRBJ1-2	ASSLAGGAFGYT
TRBV12-3/TRBV12-4	TRBJ2-7	ASSQQLTGPYEQY
TRBV29-1	TRBJ1-2	SVEGTGGYGYT
TRBV10-3	TRBJ1-1	AISESMGPAANTEAF
TRBV11-3	TRBJ2-5	ASSLQASQETQY
TRBV11-2	TRBJ2-1	ASTPQVYNEQF
TRBV30	TRBJ2-7	AWSKADRTYEQY
TRBV4-3	TRBJ2-7	ASSQDLAGGQLY
TRBV6-4	TRBJ1-1	ASSDTGTGEAF
TRBV6-5	TRBJ2-7	ASSPGAEFYEQY
TRBV19	TRBJ2-1	ASSFGQYHNEQF
TRBV20-1	TRBJ2-7	SATLAGRYEQY
TRBV7-6	TRBJ1-5	ASSYGTGGNQPQH
TRBV7-4	TRBJ2-3	ASSFGLAGAPTDTQY
TRBV29-1	TRBJ2-7	SAVQGWAYEQY
TRBV20-1	TRBJ1-1	SARVPENTEAF
TRBV20-1	TRBJ1-5	SAIDRTSNQPQH
TRBV7-9	TRBJ2-7	ASSLLPGQGDYEQY
TRBV7-3	TRBJ2-5	ASSFTSAETQY
TRBV29-1	TRBJ2-3	SVWDSITDTQY
TRBV12-3/TRBV12-4	TRBJ1-2	ASSRTTNYGYT
TRBV19	TRBJ2-4	ASSIGGRNIQY
TRBV2	TRBJ1-2	ASLAREAPNYGYT
TRBV7-9	TRBJ2-5	ASSQGPRTQY
TRBV7-2	TRBJ2-3	ASSLGGGWADTQY
TRBV19	TRBJ2-4	ASSIWWGMENIQY
TRBV20-1	TRBJ1-2	SASAGNYGYT
TRBV10-3	TRBJ1-6	AISWTGFTNSPLH
TRBV5-1	TRBJ1-1	ASSNTRGGWDTEAF
TRBV6-6	TRBJ2-7	ASSTSFSEGYEQY